What follows is one T cell receptor (beta chain) and its context. Its specificity is not known. Libraries were prepared by immunoSEQ multiplex PCR; TCRdb keeps only in-frame clonotypes and omits some of them. The table records 17,000 or so clones, about 90% of them present only once. The data are from a study of T cells after posttransplantation cyclophosphamide. Study-wide results and caveats: Recipient CMV seropositivity and CMV reactivation strongly tracked TRB clonality. Donor-recipient repertoire similarity was low at 1-2 months, rising over year one.

Cyclophosphamide on days +3 and +4 followed busulfan-fludarabine conditioning and a marrow graft. Trimming cost V 1 base and J 13 bases, with 13 bases left between them. Germline V gene sequence: CDR1 SGHTA, CDR2 FQGNSA. CDR3 size: 13 residues. The receptor's source is a male patient aged 55-69 years who received an allogeneic stem cell transplant from a related donor and was CMV-positive. T cells may partly derive from the graft donor. Sequencing was performed on CD4+ T cells sorted from blood, taken after allogeneic stem cell transplant with posttransplant cyclophosphamide. The chain joins TRBV7-2 to TRBJ2-2, with a tentative D call TRBD2 (6 bases). The CDR3 sequence is CASSLGGVAWLFF. CDR3 bases: TGTGCCAGCAGCTTAGGCGGGGTGGCTTGGCTGTTTTTT.